This T cell receptor beta chain was sequenced during a study of CD8 T cells in ankylosing spondylitis (dated by TCRdb to the late 2010s). About the investigation overall: To find TCR variants linked to disease, the study profiled T cell receptor beta repertoires in ankylosing spondylitis patients and healthy donors. The full study cohort comprised roughly 24 ankylosing spondylitis patients and approximately 100 healthy donors. Samples of peripheral blood were taken, and for ankylosing spondylitis patients, synovial fluid was collected as well. What the work shows at the level of the full study, not this receptor alone: Some motif variants were previously reported in synovial fluid and blood of reactive arthritis patients, suggesting common disease-initiation mechanisms. Significant enrichment of the disease-linked clones was reported in matched synovial fluid samples from ankylosing spondylitis patients. The disease-linked clones had a CD8+ phenotype and were found at relatively low frequencies in peripheral blood. Blood from ankylosing spondylitis patients appeared to be characterized by a TCR beta motif composed of roughly eight highly homologous amino acid variants.

This clonotype was observed once. The antigen this receptor binds is unknown. No per-base quality is available; no much larger clone lies one base away. One read provides weak support. These reads were obtained on an Illumina HiSeq 2500. Quantitative 5'-RACE with molecular barcodes was used to prepare TCR beta libraries. In the authors' own workflow: Disease-linked TCR variants were identified with a new computational method built on a probabilistic model of VDJ rearrangement. TCRdb reworked the public reads: Q25 trimming with fastp, MiXCR clone assembly, productive beta chains retained. Each CDR3 protein gets just one entry, which takes the most common genes and DNA from the rows behind it. TCRdb's processing, not the authors', yielded these V and J calls. In this sample the table shows roughly 490,000 distinct CDR3 sequences, approximately 5.3% of which occur a single time. The ten top clones hold around 3.6% of the sample.

The CDR3 has 13 amino acids, counting the end cysteine and phenylalanine. Only the CDR3 DNA is retained, 39 bases long and in frame from the first base. A distance of 7 bases separates the germline ends of V and J, which lose 4 bases and 2 bases respectively. CDR1 LNHDA and CDR2 SQIVND are derived from the germline V gene (reference sequence). The sequence was obtained from a male donor with ankylosing spondylitis. The sequence joins TRBV19 to TRBJ2-3, with the D gene call left open. Sequencing input: blood, either unsorted or a sorted T cell fraction (not recorded which). The CDR3: CASSNTYTDTQYF. The DNA sequence follows: TGTGCCAGTAGTAACACCTACACAGATACGCAGTATTTT.